Listed here are 20 T cell receptor beta chains from one sample, sequenced in a study of blood T cell repertoires in COVID-19. Profiling relied on immunoSEQ multiplex PCR, and the TCRdb table lists in-frame clones only, not all of them. The sample has some 500,000 clones, approximately 88% seen once. Sample: peripheral blood. These receptors all come from a woman in her 50s with COVID-19, enrolled during active disease.

The rearrangement joins TRBV5-4 to TRBJ1-1, with 8 positions matching TRBD1. The germline CDR1 and CDR2 sequences are SGHNT and YYREEE (reference sequence). V gave up 3 bases and J gave up 4 bases; unmatched junction bases: 8. The length of the CDR3 is 15 residues. Here the CDR3 DNA reads TGTGCCAGCAGCTCTCCGGACAGGGCGAGCACTGAAGCTTTCTTT. This gives the protein CASSSPDRASTEAFF.

CDR3 amino acids: CASSTPTSTDTQYF. The CDR3 coding sequence is TGTGCCAGCAGCACCCCGACAAGCACAGATACGCAGTATTTT. This sequence joins TRBV11-2 and TRBJ2-3; D gene ambiguous. The CDR3 spans 14 residues. Germline V gene data show CDR1 as SGHAT and CDR2 as FQNNGV. V lost 5 bases to trimming and J lost 0 bases, with 9 bases between them.

V usage is TRBV9 and J usage is TRBJ1-1; D remains unclear. CDR3 length: 14 amino acids. Germline assignment: CDR1 SGDLS and CDR2 YYNGEE. V was shortened by 2 bases and J by 1 base, with 9 bases between the two germline ends. DNA for the CDR3: TGTGCCAGCAGCGTGGGCAGGCCGAACACTGAAGCTTTCTTT. Protein: CASSVGRPNTEAFF.

The V and J genes are TRBV19 and TRBJ2-1; TRBD1 agrees at 10 bases. Germline values: CDR1 LNHDA, CDR2 SQIVND (reference sequence). V was clipped by 3 bases and J by 6 bases; unmatched bases: 17. This CDR3 is built from 19 residues. CDR3 DNA sequence: TGTGCCAGTAGTATGGTTATAGGCATAGGGACAGGGGAAACCAATGAGCAGTTCTTC. As protein: CASSMVIGIGTGETNEQFF.

This chain joins TRBV7-2 and TRBJ1-5; D is possibly TRBD1 (6 bases). This CDR3 has 15 amino acids. CDR1 SGHTA and CDR2 FQGNSA come from the germline V gene. The V end was cut by 5 bases, the J end by 1 base, with 12 bases between. The CDR3 region has the DNA TGTGCCAGCAGCAGTCGGACAGCCAGCAATCAGCCCCAGCATTTT. This encodes CASSSRTASNQPQHF.

The CDR3 sequence: CASSPRDSSSSYNEQFF. The CDR3 nucleotides read TGCGCCAGCAGCCCCCGGGACTCCTCGAGCTCCTACAATGAGCAGTTCTTC. V is TRBV4-1 and J is TRBJ2-1; possibly TRBD2 for D (6 bases). CDR1 and CDR2 from the germline V gene are MGHRA and YSYEKL. Trimming removed 4 bases at V and 0 bases at J, with 16 bases between. CDR3 size: 17 residues.

V usage is TRBV18 and J usage is TRBJ1-2; unclear D gene. The V gene lost 6 bases and the J gene lost 4 bases, with 12 bases spanning the gap. The CDR3 has 13 amino acids. Germline V CDR1 and CDR2: KGHSH, LQKENI. Here the CDR3 DNA reads TGTGCCAGCTCGCCAGGAGGAGCCTATGGCTACACCTTC. Residues: CASSPGGAYGYTF.

The chain joins TRBV4-2 to TRBJ1-3, with 9 bases identical to TRBD1. This CDR3 comprises 15 residues. Germline trimming cut 4 bases from V and 7 bases from J; bases unmatched to any gene: 8. Germline V lookup: CDR1 LGHNA, CDR2 YNFKEQ. The CDR3 sequence is CASSPGTGIRNTIYF. The CDR3 region has the DNA TGTGCCAGCAGCCCCGGGACAGGGATTCGGAACACCATATATTTT.

The chain recombines TRBV27 with TRBJ2-7; 7 positions agree with TRBD2. There are 14 residues in the CDR3. Germline CDR1 is MNHEY and CDR2 is SMNVEV (reference sequence). V dropped 3 bases and J dropped 6; count of bases not matched to a gene: 8. CDR3 DNA sequence: TGTGCCAGCAGTTTCCTGGGGGGAGGGCGCGAGCAGTACTTC. It yields the protein CASSFLGGGREQYF.

The chain is built from TRBV6-2 or TRBV6-3 and TRBJ2-7; TRBD2 is a possible D gene (5 bases). Looked up from germline, CDR1 is MNHEY and CDR2 is SVGEGT. V was pared by 5 bases and J by 6 bases, with 14 bases between. The CDR3 loop spans 13 amino acids. DNA for the CDR3: TGTGCCAGCAGTCCACTAGGTGGTGGCGAGCAGTACTTC. Its protein is CASSPLGGGEQYF.

CDR3 region: CASSSPFSTGELFF. The CDR3 nucleotides read TGTGCCAGCAGCTCTCCTTTTAGCACCGGGGAGCTGTTTTTT. The chain couples TRBV7-9 to TRBJ2-2; D gene unclear. The length of the CDR3 is 14 residues. V gave up 4 bases and J gave up 4 bases, with 10 bases separating them. Germline V gives CDR1 SEHNR, CDR2 FQNEAQ (reference sequence).

The rearrangement uses TRBV7-8 and TRBJ2-7; 8 nucleotides align to TRBD1. The trim removed 5 bases at V and 11 bases at J, leaving 14 bases unmatched. CDR1 is SGHVS, CDR2 FQNEAQ, per germline. The CDR3 length is 14 residues. This chain's CDR3 is CASSTGQASKVKYF. In DNA form, the CDR3 reads TGTGCCAGCAGCACGGGACAGGCCTCCAAAGTGAAGTACTTC.

The CDR3 is CASSSPGGPQHF. The CDR3 bases are TGTGCCAGCAGCTCCCCGGGGGGGCCCCAGCATTTT. The chain employs TRBV5-5 and TRBJ1-5; the D gene is possibly TRBD1 (5 bases). Germline V gene sequence: CDR1 SGHKS, CDR2 YYEKEE (reference sequence). The CDR3 covers 12 residues. Trimming took off 3 bases at V and 9 bases at J, with 10 bases between the two ends.

The chain has TRBV29-1 and TRBJ2-3; 15 nucleotides agree with TRBD2. The trim removed 7 bases at V and 1 base at J, leaving 0 bases unmatched. Germline loops: CDR1 SQVTM, CDR2 ANQGSEA. CDR3 length equals 14 residues. CDR3 bases: TGCAGCGGGACTAGCGGGGGGGGCACAGATACGCAGTATTTT. Its protein product is CSGTSGGGTDTQYF.

The rearrangement links TRBV18 to TRBJ2-5; D remains ambiguous. CDR3 length equals 15 residues. The V and J ends lost 1 base and 2 bases respectively, with 11 bases between them. Germline-derived CDR1 and CDR2 are KGHSH and LQKENI. CDR3 loop: CASSPLARNQETQYF. The CDR3 DNA reads as TGTGCCAGCTCACCACTAGCACGCAATCAAGAGACCCAGTACTTC.

The table lists this clone with a few counts. The CDR3 sequence: CASSPDTEAFF. The CDR3 bases are TGTGCCAGCAGCCCGGACACTGAAGCTTTCTTT. This chain uses TRBV7-9 with TRBJ1-1; D is undetermined. V gave up 5 bases and J gave up 3 bases, with 4 bases separating them. The CDR3 length is 11 residues. Germline-derived CDR1 and CDR2 are SEHNR and FQNEAQ (reference sequence). Together with reference TRBV7-9 and TRBJ1-1, the CDR3 gives the full variable domain: DTGVSQNPRHKITKRGQNVTFRCDPISEHNRLYWYRQTLGQGPEFLTYFQNEAQLEKSRLLSDRFSAERPKGSFSTLEIQRTEQGDSAMYLCASSPDTEAFFGQGTRLTVV.

The CDR3 DNA reads as TGCAGTGCTAGTAGGACAGGGGTAGGCTACACCTTC. This encodes CSASRTGVGYTF. This rearrangement joins TRBV20-1 to TRBJ1-2, with TRBD1 matching over 9 bases. Germline V gene data show CDR1 as DFQATT and CDR2 as SNEGSKA (reference sequence). The CDR3 is 12 residues long. V shed 3 bases, J shed 8 bases, and the junction held 4 bases outside the gene matches.

The J gene is TRBJ1-4, the V gene TRBV27, with no clear D. Germline CDR1 is MNHEY and CDR2 is SMNVEV (reference sequence). Trimming shortened V by 1 base and J by 6 bases, and 9 bases separated the two germline ends. The CDR3 contains 14 residues. In DNA form, the CDR3 reads TGTGCCAGCAGTTTATACGGTGAAGATGAAAAACTGTTTTTT. Its protein is CASSLYGEDEKLFF.

The sample holds a few counts of this clone. The V gene is TRBV28, the J gene TRBJ1-1, with 10 bases fitting TRBD1. The CDR3 is 15 residues long. V lost 5 bases to trimming and J lost 4 bases; unmatched junction nucleotides: 7. Germline V lookup: CDR1 MDHEN, CDR2 SYDVKM. The CDR3 sequence: CASSGLGQGFTEAFF. The CDR3 DNA sequence: TGTGCCAGCAGTGGGTTGGGACAGGGGTTCACTGAAGCTTTCTTT.

V usage is TRBV3-1 (or the pseudogene TRBV3-2) and J usage is TRBJ1-1, with TRBD1 identical over 9 bases. Germline trimming cut 4 bases from V and 6 bases from J; bases unmatched to any gene: 6. CDR3 size: 14 residues. In germline, CDR1 is LGHDT, CDR2 YNNKEL (reference sequence). The CDR3, as DNA: TGTGCCAGCAGCCTATCAGACAGGGGGGCTGAAGCTTTCTTT. Amino acid sequence: CASSLSDRGAEAFF.